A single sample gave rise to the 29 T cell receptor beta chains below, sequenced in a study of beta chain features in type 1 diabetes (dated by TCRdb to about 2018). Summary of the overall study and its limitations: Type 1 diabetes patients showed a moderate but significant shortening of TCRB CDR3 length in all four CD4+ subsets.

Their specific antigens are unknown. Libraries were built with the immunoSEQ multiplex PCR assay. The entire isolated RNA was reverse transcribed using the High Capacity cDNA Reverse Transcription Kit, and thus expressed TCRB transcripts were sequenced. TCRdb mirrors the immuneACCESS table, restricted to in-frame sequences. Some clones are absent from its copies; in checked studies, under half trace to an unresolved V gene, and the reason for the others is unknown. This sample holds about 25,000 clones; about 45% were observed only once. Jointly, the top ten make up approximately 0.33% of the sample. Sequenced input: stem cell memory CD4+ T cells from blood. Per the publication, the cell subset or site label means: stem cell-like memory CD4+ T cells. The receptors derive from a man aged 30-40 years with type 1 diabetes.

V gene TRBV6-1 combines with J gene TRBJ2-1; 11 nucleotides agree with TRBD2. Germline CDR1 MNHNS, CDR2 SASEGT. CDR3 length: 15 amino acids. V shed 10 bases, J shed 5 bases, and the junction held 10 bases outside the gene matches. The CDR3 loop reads CATAPSSGGNNEQFF. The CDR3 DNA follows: TGTGCCACCGCTCCATCTAGCGGGGGGAACAATGAGCAGTTCTTC.

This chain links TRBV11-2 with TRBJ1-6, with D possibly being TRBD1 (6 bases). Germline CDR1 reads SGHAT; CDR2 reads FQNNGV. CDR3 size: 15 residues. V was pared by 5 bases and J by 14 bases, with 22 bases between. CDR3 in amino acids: CASSPGGPRGSALHF. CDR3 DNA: TGTGCCAGCAGCCCGGGGGGCCCCCGAGGATCGGCCCTCCACTTT.

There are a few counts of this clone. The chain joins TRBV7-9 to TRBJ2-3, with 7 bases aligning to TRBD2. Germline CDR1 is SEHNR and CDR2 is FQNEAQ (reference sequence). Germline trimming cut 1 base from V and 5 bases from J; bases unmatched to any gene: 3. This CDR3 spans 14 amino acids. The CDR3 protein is CASSLEAGVDTQYF. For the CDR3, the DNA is TGTGCCAGCAGCTTAGAGGCGGGAGTAGATACGCAGTATTTT.

The DNA for the CDR3 is TGTGCCATCAGTGAGGACAGGGGGTCCGAGCAGTACTTC. Amino acid sequence: CAISEDRGSEQYF. The chain recombines TRBV10-3 with TRBJ2-7; TRBD1 aligns across 9 bases. Trimming removed 2 bases from V and 6 bases from J; junction bases left unmatched: 2. There are 13 residues in the CDR3. The germline CDR1 and CDR2 sequences are ENHRY and SYGVKD.

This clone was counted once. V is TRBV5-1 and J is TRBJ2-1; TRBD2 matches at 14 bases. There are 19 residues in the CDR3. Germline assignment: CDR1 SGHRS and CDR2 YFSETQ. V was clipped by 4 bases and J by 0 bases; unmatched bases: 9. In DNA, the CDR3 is TGCGCCAGCAGCCTGGGACTAGCGGGGGCCAAAAGCTCCTACAATGAGCAGTTCTTC. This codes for CASSLGLAGAKSSYNEQFF.

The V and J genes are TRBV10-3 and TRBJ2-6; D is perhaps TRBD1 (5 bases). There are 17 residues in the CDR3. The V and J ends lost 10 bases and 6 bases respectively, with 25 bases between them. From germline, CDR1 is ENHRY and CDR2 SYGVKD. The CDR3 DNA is TGTGCCACCGGCAGGGAACCTCCAACCGCGACGGCCAACGTCCTGACTTTC. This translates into CATGREPPTATANVLTF.

CDR3 residues: CASSPVGGTGQETQYF. CDR3 sequence (DNA): TGCGCCAGCAGCCCCGTGGGGGGGACAGGGCAGGAGACCCAGTACTTC. V and J are TRBV5-1 and TRBJ2-5, with 9 bases that match TRBD1. Trimming at V came to 4 bases and at J to 5 bases, leaving 12 bases not matched to a gene. Per germline, CDR1 SGHRS and CDR2 YFSETQ. This CDR3 spans 16 amino acids.

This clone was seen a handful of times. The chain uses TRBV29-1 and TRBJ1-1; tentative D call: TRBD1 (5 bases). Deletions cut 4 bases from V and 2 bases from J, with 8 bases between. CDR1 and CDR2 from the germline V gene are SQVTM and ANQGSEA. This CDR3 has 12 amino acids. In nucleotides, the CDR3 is TGCAGCGTTGGGGGGGGAAACACTGAAGCTTTCTTT. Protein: CSVGGGNTEAFF.

The CDR3 region is CATSRGTGKNTGELFF. The CDR3 DNA follows: TGTGCCACCAGCAGGGGGACAGGAAAGAACACCGGGGAGCTGTTTTTT. The chain has TRBV15 and TRBJ2-2; TRBD1 matches at 8 bases. The CDR3 sequence is 16 residues long. V trimming: 3 bases; J trimming: 1 base; junction bases outside the gene matches: 4. The germline gives CDR1 LNHNV, CDR2 YYDKDF (reference sequence).

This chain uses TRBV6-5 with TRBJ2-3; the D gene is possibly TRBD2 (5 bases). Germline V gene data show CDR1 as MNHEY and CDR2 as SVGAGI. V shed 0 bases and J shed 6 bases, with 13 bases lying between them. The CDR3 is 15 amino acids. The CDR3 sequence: CASSYSYTEGDTQYF. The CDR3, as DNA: TGTGCCAGCAGTTACTCGTACACAGAGGGTGATACGCAGTATTTT.

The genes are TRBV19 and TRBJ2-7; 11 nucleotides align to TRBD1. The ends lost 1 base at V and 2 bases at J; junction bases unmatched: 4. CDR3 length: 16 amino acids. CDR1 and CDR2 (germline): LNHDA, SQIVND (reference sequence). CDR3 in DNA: TGTGCCAGTAGTATAGGGGCGGGACAGGGGGCCTACGAGCAGTACTTC. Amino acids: CASSIGAGQGAYEQYF.

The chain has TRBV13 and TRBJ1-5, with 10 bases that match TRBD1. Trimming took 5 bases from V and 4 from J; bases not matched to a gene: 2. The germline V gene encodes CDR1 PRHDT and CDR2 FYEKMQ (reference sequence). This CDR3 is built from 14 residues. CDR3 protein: CASSQDRGNQPQHF. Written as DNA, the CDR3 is TGTGCCAGCAGCCAGGACAGGGGGAATCAGCCCCAGCATTTT.

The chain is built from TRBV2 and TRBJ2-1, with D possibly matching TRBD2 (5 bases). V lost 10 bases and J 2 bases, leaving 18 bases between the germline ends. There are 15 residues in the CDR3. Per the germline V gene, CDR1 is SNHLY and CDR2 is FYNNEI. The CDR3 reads CATARSGVAYNEQFF. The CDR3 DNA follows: TGTGCCACCGCCCGGAGCGGAGTAGCCTACAATGAGCAGTTCTTC. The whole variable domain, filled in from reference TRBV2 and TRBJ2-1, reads EPEVTQTPSHQVTQMGQEVILRCVPISNHLYFYWYRQILGQKVEFLVSFYNNEISEKSEIFDDQFSVERPDGSNFTLKIRSTKLEDSAMYFCATARSGVAYNEQFFGPGTRLTVL.

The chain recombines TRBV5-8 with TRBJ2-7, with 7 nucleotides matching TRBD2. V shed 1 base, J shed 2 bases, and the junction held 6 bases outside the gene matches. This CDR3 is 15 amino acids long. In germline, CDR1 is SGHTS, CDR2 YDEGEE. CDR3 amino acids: CASSLRPAGTYEQYF. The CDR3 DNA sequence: TGTGCCAGCAGCTTGAGGCCAGCGGGGACCTACGAGCAGTACTTC.

CDR3: CASSVGLAGGLETQYF. The CDR3 DNA is TGTGCCAGCAGCGTGGGACTAGCGGGAGGGTTGGAGACCCAGTACTTC. The chain carries TRBV7-2 and TRBJ2-5; TRBD2 matches at 16 bases. The trim removed 5 bases at V and 5 bases at J, leaving 5 bases unmatched. The CDR3 length is 16 residues. CDR1 and CDR2 from the germline V gene are SGHTA and FQGNSA.

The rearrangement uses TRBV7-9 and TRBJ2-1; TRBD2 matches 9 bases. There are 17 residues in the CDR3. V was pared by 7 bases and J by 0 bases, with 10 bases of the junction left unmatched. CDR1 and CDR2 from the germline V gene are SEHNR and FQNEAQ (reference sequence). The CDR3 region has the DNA TGTGCCAGCACCTCGCCGGCGGGAGGGGGCTCCTACAATGAGCAGTTCTTC. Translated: CASTSPAGGGSYNEQFF.

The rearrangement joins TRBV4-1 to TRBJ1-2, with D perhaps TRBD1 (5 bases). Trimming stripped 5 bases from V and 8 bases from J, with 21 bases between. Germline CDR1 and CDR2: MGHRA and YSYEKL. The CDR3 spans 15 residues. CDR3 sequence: CASSGEGEGLRGYTF. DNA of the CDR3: TGCGCCAGCAGCGGAGAGGGAGAGGGACTACGGGGCTACACCTTC.

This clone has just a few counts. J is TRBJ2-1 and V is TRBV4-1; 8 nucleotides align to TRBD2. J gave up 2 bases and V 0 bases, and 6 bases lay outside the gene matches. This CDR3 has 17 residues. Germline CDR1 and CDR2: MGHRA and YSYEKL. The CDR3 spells CASSQEGLAGPYNEQFF. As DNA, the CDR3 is TGCGCCAGCAGCCAAGAAGGGTTAGCGGGACCCTACAATGAGCAGTTCTTC.

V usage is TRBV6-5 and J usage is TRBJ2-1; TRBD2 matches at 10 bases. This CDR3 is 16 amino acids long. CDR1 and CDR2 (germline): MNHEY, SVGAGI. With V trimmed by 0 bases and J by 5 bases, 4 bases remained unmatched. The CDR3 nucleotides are TGTGCCAGCAGTTACTCCGGACTAGCGGATAACAATGAGCAGTTCTTC. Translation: CASSYSGLADNNEQFF.

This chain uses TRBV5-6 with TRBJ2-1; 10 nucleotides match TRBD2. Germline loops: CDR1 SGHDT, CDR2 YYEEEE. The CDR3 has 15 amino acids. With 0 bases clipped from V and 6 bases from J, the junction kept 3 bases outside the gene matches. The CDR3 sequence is CASSLDQREGNEQFF. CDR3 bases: TGTGCCAGCAGCTTGGACCAGCGGGAGGGCAATGAGCAGTTCTTC.

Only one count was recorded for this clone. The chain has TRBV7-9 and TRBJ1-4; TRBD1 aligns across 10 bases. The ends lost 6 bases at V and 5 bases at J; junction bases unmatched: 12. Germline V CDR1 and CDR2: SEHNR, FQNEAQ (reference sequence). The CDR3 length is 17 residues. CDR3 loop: CASSQGTGVGQNEKLFF. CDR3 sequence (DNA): TGTGCCAGCAGTCAGGGGACAGGGGTCGGCCAGAATGAAAAACTGTTTTTT.

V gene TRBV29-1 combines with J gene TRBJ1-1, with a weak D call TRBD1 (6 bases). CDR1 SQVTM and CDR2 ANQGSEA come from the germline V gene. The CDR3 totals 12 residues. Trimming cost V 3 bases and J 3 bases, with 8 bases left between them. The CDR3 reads CSVDEGDTEAFF. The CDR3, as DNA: TGCAGCGTTGATGAGGGGGACACTGAAGCTTTCTTT. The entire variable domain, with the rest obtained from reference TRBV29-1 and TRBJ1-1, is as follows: SAVISQKPSRDICQRGTSLTIQCQVDSQVTMMFWYRQQPGQSLTLIATANQGSEATYESGFVIDKFPISRPNLTFSTLTVSNMSPEDSSIYLCSVDEGDTEAFFGQGTRLTVV.

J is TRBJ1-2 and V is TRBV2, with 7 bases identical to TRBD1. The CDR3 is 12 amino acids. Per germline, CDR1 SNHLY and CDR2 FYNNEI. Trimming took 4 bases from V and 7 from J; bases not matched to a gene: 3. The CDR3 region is CASSVQGGGYTF. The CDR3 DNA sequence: TGTGCCAGCAGTGTTCAGGGGGGTGGCTACACCTTC.

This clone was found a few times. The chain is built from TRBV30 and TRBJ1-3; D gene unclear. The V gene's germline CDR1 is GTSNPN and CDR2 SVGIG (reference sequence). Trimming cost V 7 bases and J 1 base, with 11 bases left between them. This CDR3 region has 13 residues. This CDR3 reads CALDKASGNTIYF. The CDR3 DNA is TGTGCCTTAGACAAGGCTTCTGGAAACACCATATATTTT.

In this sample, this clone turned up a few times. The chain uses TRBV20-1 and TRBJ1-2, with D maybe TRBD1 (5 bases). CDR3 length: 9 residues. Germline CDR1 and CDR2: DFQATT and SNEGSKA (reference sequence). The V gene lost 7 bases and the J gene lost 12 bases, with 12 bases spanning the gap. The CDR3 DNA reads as TGCAGTGTACCAGGGCTTCACACCTTC. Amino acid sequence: CSVPGLHTF.

CDR3 bases: TGTGCCAGCAGCGTGGCGGACAGGGGGCGCTTGGGCTATGGCTACACCTTC. This gives the protein CASSVADRGRLGYGYTF. The chain couples TRBV9 to TRBJ1-2, with 11 positions matching TRBD1. This CDR3 is built from 17 residues. CDR1 and CDR2 (germline): SGDLS, YYNGEE. The V gene end was trimmed by 2 bases and the J gene end by 4 bases; junction bases not matched to a gene: 10.

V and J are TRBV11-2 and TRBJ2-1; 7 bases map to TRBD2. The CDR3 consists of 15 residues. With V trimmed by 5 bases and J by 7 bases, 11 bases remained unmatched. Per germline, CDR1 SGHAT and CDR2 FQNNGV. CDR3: CASSGDYERGNEQFF. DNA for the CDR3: TGTGCCAGCAGCGGGGACTACGAAAGAGGGAATGAGCAGTTCTTC.

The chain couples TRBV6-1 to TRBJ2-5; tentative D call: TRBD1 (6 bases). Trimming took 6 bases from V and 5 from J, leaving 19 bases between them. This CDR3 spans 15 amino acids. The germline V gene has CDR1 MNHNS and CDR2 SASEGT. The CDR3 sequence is CASRRAGAAWETQYF. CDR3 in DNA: TGTGCCAGCAGAAGAGCAGGGGCCGCCTGGGAGACCCAGTACTTC.

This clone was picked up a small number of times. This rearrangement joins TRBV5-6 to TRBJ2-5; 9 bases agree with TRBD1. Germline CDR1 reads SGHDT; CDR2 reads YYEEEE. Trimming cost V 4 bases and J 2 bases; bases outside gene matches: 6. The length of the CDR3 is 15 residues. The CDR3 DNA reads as TGTGCCAGCAGCCCGGACAGGGGACTTCAAGAGACCCAGTACTTC. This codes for CASSPDRGLQETQYF.